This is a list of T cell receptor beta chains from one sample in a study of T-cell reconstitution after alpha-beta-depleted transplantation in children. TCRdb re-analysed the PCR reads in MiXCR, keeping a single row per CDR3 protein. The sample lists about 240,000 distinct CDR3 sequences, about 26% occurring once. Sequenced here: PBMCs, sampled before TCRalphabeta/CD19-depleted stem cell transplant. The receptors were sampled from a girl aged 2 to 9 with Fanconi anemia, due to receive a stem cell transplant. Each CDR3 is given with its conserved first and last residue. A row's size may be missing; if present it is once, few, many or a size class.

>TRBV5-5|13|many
CASSAQGSYEQYF
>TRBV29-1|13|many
CSVESWGSTEAFF
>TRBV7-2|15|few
CASSLRGGGGDTQYF
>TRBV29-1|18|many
CSVPERASESGHIYEQYF
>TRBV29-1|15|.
CSVELRDSGIYEQYF
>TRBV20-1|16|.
CSASGSGGTTSYEQYF
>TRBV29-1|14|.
CSVVRTRGNNEQFF
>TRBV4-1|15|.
CASSQRIADSYEQYF
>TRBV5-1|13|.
CASSSGPSYEQYF
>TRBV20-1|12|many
CSARLVYNEQFF
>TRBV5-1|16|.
CASSPGLALEENIQYF
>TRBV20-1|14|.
CSAITSGGPYEQYF
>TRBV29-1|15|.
CSVTTRTGGGYEQYF
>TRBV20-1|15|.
CSARGPTWVGNEQYF
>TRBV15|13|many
CATGTENTGELFF
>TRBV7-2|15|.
CASSLDSSNTGELFF
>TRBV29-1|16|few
CSVERTSGGSYNEQFF
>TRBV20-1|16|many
CSAHGDLGDQGYEQYF
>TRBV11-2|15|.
CASSLVTGATYEQYF
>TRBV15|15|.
CATSRDRGRNQPQHF
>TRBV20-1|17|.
CSASSPIRGRRGKTQYF
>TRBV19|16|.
CASSMFGPLSYNEQFF
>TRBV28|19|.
CASSLSFLAGQLSPDTQYF
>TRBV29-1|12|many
CSVGDSQETQYF
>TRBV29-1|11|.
CSVVPLDTQYF
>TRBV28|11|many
CASGTWYEQFF
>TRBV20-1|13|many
CSVGGAWTGELFF
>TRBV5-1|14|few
CASSWDRVKETQYF
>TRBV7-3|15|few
CASSLQPGYSYEQYF
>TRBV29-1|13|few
CSVEDGRLYGYTF
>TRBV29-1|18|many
CSVEGVEGTGEYTDTQYF
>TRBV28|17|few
CASSLRLWTGSTDTQYF
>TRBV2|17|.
CASSVPSGGHSYNEQFF
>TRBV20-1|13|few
CSATSGSSYEQYF
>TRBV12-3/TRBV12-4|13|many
CASGRTGAYGYTF
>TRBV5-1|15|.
CASSLGDRDTDTQYF
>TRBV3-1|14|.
CASSLRQVSYEQYF